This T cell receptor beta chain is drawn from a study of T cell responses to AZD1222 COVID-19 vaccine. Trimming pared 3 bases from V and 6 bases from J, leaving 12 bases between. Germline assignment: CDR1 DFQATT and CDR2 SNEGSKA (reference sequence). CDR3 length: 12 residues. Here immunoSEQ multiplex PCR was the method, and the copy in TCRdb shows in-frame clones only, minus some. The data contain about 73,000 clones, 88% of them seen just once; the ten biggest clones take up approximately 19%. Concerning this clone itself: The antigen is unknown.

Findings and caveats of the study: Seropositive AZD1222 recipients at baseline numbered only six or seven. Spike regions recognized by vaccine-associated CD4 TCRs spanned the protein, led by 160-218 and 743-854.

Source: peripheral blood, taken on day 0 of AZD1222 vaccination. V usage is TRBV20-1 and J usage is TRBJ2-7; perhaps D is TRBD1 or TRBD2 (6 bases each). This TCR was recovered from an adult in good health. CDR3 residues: CSASGGRLEQYF. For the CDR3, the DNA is TGCAGTGCTAGTGGGGGGCGGCTCGAGCAGTACTTC.